The present TCR beta chain was sequenced within a study of blood T cells in healthy people across ages. Study-wide context: Through template switching, about one barcoded beta molecule was captured per two T cells, as measured in model experiments.

Russia was home to the donors, healthy Caucasian individuals aged roughly 6 to 90. Whole-study findings and limits: Nothing was known about donor CMV status, and this possibly confounded expanded clonotype changes.

To note about this clonotype: Its antigen is not identified.

From germline, CDR1 is DFQATT and CDR2 SNEGSKA (reference sequence). This CDR3 spans 16 amino acids. Trimming cost V 3 bases and J 3 bases, with 18 bases left between them. Next came a second PCR, run for roughly 6 to 11 cycles, which used a sample-barcoded 5' primer along with a J-beta primer mix. A single record per CDR3 protein comes from TCRdb applying MiXCR to the 5' RACE reads. This sample has 700,000 to 950,000 distinct CDR3 sequences, with 55% to 75% found just once. The sequence derives from a man aged 25-40 years in good health. The V gene is TRBV20-1, the J gene TRBJ1-5; a possible D gene is TRBD1 (5 bases). The sequencing input was blood. The CDR3: CSASQPWGEVNQPQHF. CDR3 DNA: TGCAGTGCTAGTCAGCCCTGGGGGGAAGTCAATCAGCCCCAGCATTTT.